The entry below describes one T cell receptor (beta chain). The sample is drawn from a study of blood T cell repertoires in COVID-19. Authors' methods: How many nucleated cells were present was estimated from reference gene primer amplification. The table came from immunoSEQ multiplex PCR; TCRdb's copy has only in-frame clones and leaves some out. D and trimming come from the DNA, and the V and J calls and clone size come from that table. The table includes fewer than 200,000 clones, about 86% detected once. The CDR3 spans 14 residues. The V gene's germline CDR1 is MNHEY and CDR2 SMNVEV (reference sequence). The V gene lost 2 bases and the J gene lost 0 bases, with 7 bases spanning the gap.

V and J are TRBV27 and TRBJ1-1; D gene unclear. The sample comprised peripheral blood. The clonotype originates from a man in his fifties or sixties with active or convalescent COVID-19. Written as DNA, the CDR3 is TGTGCCAGCAGTTTAGGAGGAATGAACACTGAAGCTTTCTTT. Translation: CASSLGGMNTEAFF.